The present TCR beta chain was sequenced within a study of radiation and T cells in renal cell carcinoma. The study's findings and limits: Top tumor clonotypes rose in blood 2 weeks post-radiation, then contracted.

The germline V gene encodes CDR1 SGHVS and CDR2 FQNEAQ. The V segment lost 5 bases and the J segment 7 bases; nucleotides outside the gene matches: 16. The CDR3 is 17 amino acids. Note on this clone: Its antigen is still unknown.

Indicated time point: blood 4 weeks post-SBRT, at nephrectomy. Treatment in this sample: 15 Gy SBRT to primary tumor, nephrectomy 4 weeks later. TCRdb's table, derived via immunoSEQ multiplex PCR, lists solely in-frame clones and lacks some. This table holds approximately 90,000 clones, 70% to 90% found once. The chain recombines TRBV7-8 with TRBJ1-5, with 8 nucleotides matching TRBD1. This clonotype was sampled from a man over 45 with renal cell carcinoma. The sequences come from blood, collected from a patient whose treatment included radiotherapy and nephrectomy. This chain's CDR3 is CASSLSPQFHRGQPQHF. In DNA, the CDR3 is TGTGCCAGCAGCCTCTCCCCCCAATTTCACAGGGGGCAGCCCCAGCATTTT.